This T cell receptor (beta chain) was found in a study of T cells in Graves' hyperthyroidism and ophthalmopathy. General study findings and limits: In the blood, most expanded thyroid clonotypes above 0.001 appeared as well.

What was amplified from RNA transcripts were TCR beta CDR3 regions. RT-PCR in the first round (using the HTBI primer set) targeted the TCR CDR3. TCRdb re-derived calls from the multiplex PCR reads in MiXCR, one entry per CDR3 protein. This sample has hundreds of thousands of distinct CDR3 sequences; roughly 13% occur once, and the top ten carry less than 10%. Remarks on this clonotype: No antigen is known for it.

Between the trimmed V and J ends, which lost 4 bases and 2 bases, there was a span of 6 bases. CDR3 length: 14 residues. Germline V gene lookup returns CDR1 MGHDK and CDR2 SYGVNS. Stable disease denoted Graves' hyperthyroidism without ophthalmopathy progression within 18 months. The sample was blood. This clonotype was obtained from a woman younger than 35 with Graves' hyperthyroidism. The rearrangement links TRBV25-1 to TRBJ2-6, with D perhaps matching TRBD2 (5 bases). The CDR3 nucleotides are TGTGCCAGCAGTGGAGGGACTGGGGCCAACGTCCTGACTTTC. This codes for CASSGGTGANVLTF.